This is a list of T cell receptor beta chains from one sample in a study of cytomegalovirus exposure and HLA in healthy donors. Libraries were prepared by immunoSEQ multiplex PCR; TCRdb keeps only in-frame clonotypes and omits some of them. The sample lists fewer than 200,000 clones, about 85% occurring once. The sample taken for sequencing was PBMCs. These receptors were taken from a young man in good health and CMV-seropositive. CDR3s include the opening cysteine and the closing phenylalanine or tryptophan. A D gene is named only where the DNA matches it firmly. Clone size is not always given. Where it is, it says once, few, many or a class for expanded clones.

v_call: TRBV11-2; clone_size: once; d_call: .; j_call: TRBJ1-3; cdr3_nt: TGTGCCAGCAGGGTTGCGGGCTCTGGAAACACCATATATTTT; cdr3_aa: CASRVAGSGNTIYF
v_call: TRBV30; clone_size: .; d_call: .; j_call: TRBJ1-6; cdr3_nt: TGTGCCTGGGGTGGGAGTTATAACAAAAATTCACCCCTCCACTTT; cdr3_aa: CAWGGSYNKNSPLHF
v_call: TRBV11-3; clone_size: once; d_call: TRBD1; j_call: TRBJ1-2; cdr3_nt: TGTGCCAGCAGCTTTGGTATGCGACAGGGGATGGGTTCCTATGGCTACACCTTC; cdr3_aa: CASSFGMRQGMGSYGYTF
v_call: TRBV19; clone_size: .; d_call: .; j_call: TRBJ1-1; cdr3_nt: TGTGCCAGTAGTATCTCCCCCGGAGTTGAAGCTTTCTTT; cdr3_aa: CASSISPGVEAFF
v_call: TRBV30; clone_size: once; d_call: .; j_call: TRBJ2-2; cdr3_nt: TGTGCCTGGAAAGGCGGGATATCAACCGGGGAGCTGTTTTTT; cdr3_aa: CAWKGGISTGELFF
v_call: TRBV25-1; clone_size: .; d_call: .; j_call: TRBJ2-7; cdr3_nt: TGTGCCAGCAGTAAGAGTTACGGACAGGACTACTCCTACGAGCAGTACTTC; cdr3_aa: CASSKSYGQDYSYEQYF
v_call: TRBV19; clone_size: .; d_call: TRBD1; j_call: TRBJ2-2; cdr3_nt: TGTGCCAGTAAAGTGAGGGACAGCCTCACCGGGGAGCTGTTTTTT; cdr3_aa: CASKVRDSLTGELFF
v_call: TRBV7-3; clone_size: once; d_call: TRBD2; j_call: TRBJ2-3; cdr3_nt: TGTGCCAGCAGCCAGGTAGCGGGAGATACAGATACGCAGTATTTT; cdr3_aa: CASSQVAGDTDTQYF
v_call: TRBV29-1; clone_size: .; d_call: .; j_call: TRBJ2-3; cdr3_nt: TGCAGCGTTGTGGAGTACTACACAGATACGCAGTATTTT; cdr3_aa: CSVVEYYTDTQYF
v_call: TRBV7-3; clone_size: few; d_call: .; j_call: TRBJ1-1; cdr3_nt: TGTGCCAGCAGCCAAACAAGAAACACTGAAGCTTTCTTT; cdr3_aa: CASSQTRNTEAFF
v_call: TRBV28; clone_size: .; d_call: .; j_call: TRBJ1-1; cdr3_nt: TGTGCCAGCAGTTTGGGGAGGCAGTTCCGGGAAGCTTTCTTT; cdr3_aa: CASSLGRQFREAFF
v_call: TRBV5-1; clone_size: .; d_call: .; j_call: TRBJ1-4; cdr3_nt: TGCGCCAGCAGCTTGGCTGTGCAGGGCGGTGAAAAACTGTTTTTT; cdr3_aa: CASSLAVQGGEKLFF
v_call: TRBV11-2; clone_size: .; d_call: TRBD1; j_call: TRBJ2-1; cdr3_nt: TGTGCCAGCAGCTTATCAGGGGGCAGTGAGCAGTTCTTC; cdr3_aa: CASSLSGGSEQFF
v_call: TRBV11-3; clone_size: .; d_call: TRBD2; j_call: TRBJ2-1; cdr3_nt: TGTGCCAGCAGCTTACCGACTAGCAGTGAGCAGTTCTTC; cdr3_aa: CASSLPTSSEQFF
v_call: TRBV7-3; clone_size: .; d_call: .; j_call: TRBJ1-1; cdr3_nt: TGTGCCAGCAGCGTTCTACCGAACACTGAAGCTTTCTTT; cdr3_aa: CASSVLPNTEAFF
v_call: TRBV5-1; clone_size: .; d_call: .; j_call: TRBJ2-5; cdr3_nt: TGCGCCAGCAGCTTAACAGGGATGCAAGAGACCCAGTACTTC; cdr3_aa: CASSLTGMQETQYF
v_call: TRBV7-9; clone_size: .; d_call: .; j_call: TRBJ2-3; cdr3_nt: TGTGCCAGCAGCTCCCAGGGGGGTAGCACAGATACGCAGTATTTT; cdr3_aa: CASSSQGGSTDTQYF
v_call: TRBV5-4; clone_size: once; d_call: TRBD2; j_call: TRBJ2-7; cdr3_nt: TGTGCCAGCAGCTCCCTCGGGGGGGTCGAGCAGTACTTC; cdr3_aa: CASSSLGGVEQYF
v_call: TRBV2; clone_size: .; d_call: .; j_call: TRBJ1-4; cdr3_nt: TGTGCCAGCAGTGACAGGGTTTCCGAAGAAAAACTGTTTTTT; cdr3_aa: CASSDRVSEEKLFF
v_call: TRBV19; clone_size: once; d_call: .; j_call: TRBJ2-7; cdr3_nt: TGTGCCAGTAGTCTTGGATCCGGGAGGGGGCTCGAGCAGTACTTC; cdr3_aa: CASSLGSGRGLEQYF
v_call: TRBV7-2; clone_size: .; d_call: TRBD1; j_call: TRBJ2-1; cdr3_nt: TGTGCCAGCAGTCAACAGGGGGCCGCTTTACATAATGAGCAGTTCTTC; cdr3_aa: CASSQQGAALHNEQFF
v_call: TRBV6-1; clone_size: .; d_call: .; j_call: TRBJ2-4; cdr3_nt: TGTGCCAGCAGTGAACACAGGTTTTACTACTTC; cdr3_aa: CASSEHRFYYF
v_call: TRBV30; clone_size: .; d_call: TRBD1; j_call: TRBJ1-5; cdr3_nt: TGTGCCTGGAGTGGGACAGGAGGTCAGCCCCAGCATTTT; cdr3_aa: CAWSGTGGQPQHF
v_call: TRBV6-5; clone_size: .; d_call: .; j_call: TRBJ2-5; cdr3_nt: TGTGCCAGCAGTACACCGGGGGTGGAAGAGACCCAGTACTTC; cdr3_aa: CASSTPGVEETQYF
v_call: TRBV7-9; clone_size: .; d_call: TRBD1; j_call: TRBJ1-2; cdr3_nt: TGTGCCAGCAGCTTAGAACGGGGACAGGGTGGCTACACCTTC; cdr3_aa: CASSLERGQGGYTF
v_call: TRBV6-1; clone_size: .; d_call: TRBD2; j_call: TRBJ2-7; cdr3_nt: TGTGCCAGCAGTGGGATAGCGGGAGGACTTTCCGAGCAGTACTTC; cdr3_aa: CASSGIAGGLSEQYF
v_call: TRBV2; clone_size: .; d_call: .; j_call: TRBJ2-5; cdr3_nt: TGTGCCAGCAGTGAAGGGTCAGAACAAGAGACCCAGTACTTC; cdr3_aa: CASSEGSEQETQYF
v_call: TRBV5-6; clone_size: .; d_call: TRBD2; j_call: TRBJ2-5; cdr3_nt: TGTGCCAGCAGCCTCGGGTCTAGCGGGGGGGCCCAAGAGACCCAGTACTTC; cdr3_aa: CASSLGSSGGAQETQYF
v_call: TRBV4-1; clone_size: .; d_call: .; j_call: TRBJ2-1; cdr3_nt: TGCGCCAGCAGCCACCTGACTAATGAGCAGTTCTTC; cdr3_aa: CASSHLTNEQFF
v_call: TRBV28; clone_size: .; d_call: TRBD2; j_call: TRBJ2-1; cdr3_nt: TGTGCCAGCAGTTTGATTCGAGCGGGGGGTGTTGAGCAGTTCTTC; cdr3_aa: CASSLIRAGGVEQFF
v_call: TRBV19; clone_size: once; d_call: TRBD2; j_call: TRBJ2-7; cdr3_nt: TGTGCCAGCGGACTAGCGGGGTACGAGCAGTACTTC; cdr3_aa: CASGLAGYEQYF
v_call: TRBV30; clone_size: few; d_call: .; j_call: TRBJ1-2; cdr3_nt: TGTGCCTGCTCGCCCGCAGGGGCCCATGGCTACACCTTC; cdr3_aa: CACSPAGAHGYTF
v_call: TRBV9; clone_size: .; d_call: .; j_call: TRBJ2-7; cdr3_nt: TGTGCCAGCAGCGTAGGAGAGGGATTTGGGGCCTACGAGCAGTACTTC; cdr3_aa: CASSVGEGFGAYEQYF
v_call: TRBV4-1; clone_size: .; d_call: .; j_call: TRBJ2-1; cdr3_nt: TGCGCCAGCAGCCCGACCCGACTAGTACTGGGTGAGCAGTTCTTC; cdr3_aa: CASSPTRLVLGEQFF
v_call: TRBV5-4; clone_size: once; d_call: .; j_call: TRBJ2-1; cdr3_nt: TGTGCCAGCAGCTGGGGCAGAGACAATGAGCAGTTCTTC; cdr3_aa: CASSWGRDNEQFF
v_call: TRBV28; clone_size: .; d_call: TRBD2; j_call: TRBJ2-1; cdr3_nt: TGTGCCAGCAATAGCGGGGCTAGCTCCTACAATGAGCAGTTCTTC; cdr3_aa: CASNSGASSYNEQFF
v_call: TRBV6-1; clone_size: .; d_call: TRBD1; j_call: TRBJ2-5; cdr3_nt: TGTGCCAGCAGTGAATCCAAGGGACAGGTCGGAGAGACCCAGTACTTC; cdr3_aa: CASSESKGQVGETQYF
v_call: TRBV7-9; clone_size: once; d_call: .; j_call: TRBJ1-1; cdr3_nt: TGTGCCAGCAGCGGATCCGACAGGGAAGCTTTCTTT; cdr3_aa: CASSGSDREAFF
v_call: TRBV30; clone_size: .; d_call: TRBD2; j_call: TRBJ2-1; cdr3_nt: TGTGCCTGGAGCCCCGGACTAGCCTATGAGCAGTTCTTC; cdr3_aa: CAWSPGLAYEQFF
v_call: TRBV29-1; clone_size: .; d_call: .; j_call: TRBJ2-5; cdr3_nt: TGCAGCGTTGGATACTCTCGACAAGAGACCCAGTACTTC; cdr3_aa: CSVGYSRQETQYF
v_call: TRBV5-4; clone_size: .; d_call: .; j_call: TRBJ2-7; cdr3_nt: TGTGCCAGCAGCTTAGAGAGGGAGCAGTACTTC; cdr3_aa: CASSLEREQYF
v_call: TRBV6-1; clone_size: .; d_call: .; j_call: TRBJ1-5; cdr3_nt: TGTGCCAGCACCCTTCTCCCCAATCAGCCCCAGCATTTT; cdr3_aa: CASTLLPNQPQHF
v_call: TRBV5-6; clone_size: .; d_call: TRBD1; j_call: TRBJ1-4; cdr3_nt: TGTGCCAGCAGTTTCGGTCGCGAGACAGGGGATGAAAAACTGTTTTTT; cdr3_aa: CASSFGRETGDEKLFF
v_call: TRBV29-1; clone_size: .; d_call: .; j_call: TRBJ1-1; cdr3_nt: TGCAGCGTACAGAACGACCCTGAAGCTTTCTTT; cdr3_aa: CSVQNDPEAFF
v_call: TRBV19; clone_size: .; d_call: .; j_call: TRBJ1-2; cdr3_nt: TGTGCCAGTAGCCGTGACAGGAACTATGGCTACACCTTC; cdr3_aa: CASSRDRNYGYTF
v_call: TRBV7-2; clone_size: .; d_call: .; j_call: TRBJ2-7; cdr3_nt: TGTGCCAGCAGCTTCGGGCGGGCATCCTACGAGCAGTACTTC; cdr3_aa: CASSFGRASYEQYF
v_call: TRBV18; clone_size: .; d_call: .; j_call: TRBJ2-7; cdr3_nt: TGTGCCAGCTCCCAGGGTGGCCACGAGCAGTACTTC; cdr3_aa: CASSQGGHEQYF
v_call: TRBV6-6; clone_size: .; d_call: .; j_call: TRBJ1-2; cdr3_nt: TGTGCCAGCAGATCAGGGAACTATGGCTACACCTTC; cdr3_aa: CASRSGNYGYTF
v_call: TRBV5-4; clone_size: .; d_call: TRBD1; j_call: TRBJ1-4; cdr3_nt: TGTGCCAGCAGCTATGGCGATTGGACAGGGAGGGGAGAAAAACTGTTTTTT; cdr3_aa: CASSYGDWTGRGEKLFF
v_call: TRBV28; clone_size: .; d_call: .; j_call: TRBJ1-2; cdr3_nt: TGTGCCAGCAGTTTACGAGAGAGCTATGGCTACACCTTC; cdr3_aa: CASSLRESYGYTF
v_call: TRBV9; clone_size: .; d_call: .; j_call: TRBJ2-1; cdr3_nt: TGTGCCAGCAGCGCCCCCCTGCGGGCCTACAATGAGCAGTTCTTC; cdr3_aa: CASSAPLRAYNEQFF
v_call: TRBV2; clone_size: .; d_call: .; j_call: TRBJ1-2; cdr3_nt: TGTGCCAGCAGCCGCGACAGGATAGCTAACTATGGCTACACCTTC; cdr3_aa: CASSRDRIANYGYTF
v_call: TRBV28; clone_size: .; d_call: TRBD1; j_call: TRBJ2-3; cdr3_nt: TGTGCCAGCAGTTTAGGGACAGGGGTAGATACGCAGTATTTT; cdr3_aa: CASSLGTGVDTQYF
v_call: TRBV18; clone_size: .; d_call: .; j_call: TRBJ1-1; cdr3_nt: TGTGCCAGCTCACCCACTGGGGGGGACACTGAAGCTTTCTTT; cdr3_aa: CASSPTGGDTEAFF
v_call: TRBV27; clone_size: .; d_call: .; j_call: TRBJ1-1; cdr3_nt: TGTGCCAGCAGGGTAGGACAGCTCACTGAAGCTTTCTTT; cdr3_aa: CASRVGQLTEAFF
v_call: TRBV7-3; clone_size: .; d_call: .; j_call: TRBJ2-1; cdr3_nt: TGTGCCAGCAGCTTAAAAGGAGGGAAACGCAATGAGCAGTTCTTC; cdr3_aa: CASSLKGGKRNEQFF
v_call: TRBV5-6; clone_size: .; d_call: TRBD1; j_call: TRBJ2-5; cdr3_nt: TGTGCCAGCAGCTTCGGACAGGGAGCATGGGAGACCCAGTACTTC; cdr3_aa: CASSFGQGAWETQYF
v_call: TRBV20-1; clone_size: few; d_call: TRBD1; j_call: TRBJ1-1; cdr3_nt: TGCAGTGCTGGGGACAGCGCTTTCTTT; cdr3_aa: CSAGDSAFF
v_call: TRBV11-3; clone_size: .; d_call: .; j_call: TRBJ2-7; cdr3_nt: TGTGCCAGCAGCGCCTATACAGGGACCTACGAGCAGTACTTC; cdr3_aa: CASSAYTGTYEQYF
v_call: TRBV27; clone_size: once; d_call: .; j_call: TRBJ2-5; cdr3_nt: TGTGCCAGCGGGGGGGCTTTAGAGACCCAGTACTTC; cdr3_aa: CASGGALETQYF